This T cell receptor (beta chain) was recovered during a study of early T cells in non-severe SARS-CoV-2 infection. The overall study: From unsorted whole blood, bulk RNA was sequenced, and the chains remained unpaired.

General observations from the study: The matching step, a VDJdb search, favored anti-spike CD8 responses and missed private and CD4 specificities.

Unique molecular identifiers tagged individual cDNA molecules. One entry per CDR3 protein results from TCRdb running MiXCR on the 5' RACE reads. The top ten hold about 4.2% of the sample, which has about 50,000 distinct CDR3 sequences, 8% to 10% seen once. This clonotype turned up a few times. Its antigen is undetermined. This TCR came from an adult who was a healthcare worker with PCR-confirmed SARS-CoV-2 infection or an uninfected control (not recorded which). Sequenced input: whole blood.

The CDR3 protein is CSGGDSTYEQYF. The CDR3 nucleotides read TGCAGTGGCGGGGACTCGACCTACGAGCAGTACTTC. This chain links TRBV20-1 with TRBJ2-7, with D possibly TRBD2 on 6 matching bases. This CDR3 contains 12 residues. Germline V gene sequence: CDR1 DFQATT, CDR2 SNEGSKA (reference sequence). V lost 7 bases to trimming and J lost 2 bases, with 12 bases between them.